This TCR beta chain was retrieved from a study of T cells after yellow fever vaccination. TCRdb used MiXCR to reprocess the 5' RACE reads, holding one entry per CDR3 protein. The sample consists of some 350,000 distinct CDR3 sequences, around a tenth of them appearing once. As concerns this clonotype: What it recognizes is unknown.

Study-level points and caveats: Abundant clonotypes (contaminants from the bulk population) could be present in FACS-sorted repertoires.

Germline V CDR1 and CDR2: MNHEY, SVGAGI. The CDR3 consists of 14 residues. With V trimmed by 2 bases and J by 6 bases, 6 bases remained unmatched. The sequence came from a man younger than 35 who received the YFV17D yellow fever vaccine. The sample consisted of PBMCs, taken on the day of the first yellow fever vaccination. V gene TRBV6-5 combines with J gene TRBJ2-7; TRBD1 matches at 8 bases. CDR3 sequence reads: CASSYQGAWVEQYF. The CDR3 coding sequence is TGTGCCAGCAGTTACCAGGGGGCATGGGTCGAGCAGTACTTC.